These 17 T cell receptor beta chains share one sample of origin, sequenced in a study of T cells in Graves' hyperthyroidism and ophthalmopathy. TCR beta CDR3 regions were amplified from RNA. HTBI primers were used for first-round RT-PCR of the TCR CDR3. MiXCR was run by TCRdb on the multiplex PCR reads, yielding one entry per CDR3 protein. The sample lists hundreds of thousands of distinct CDR3 sequences; more than 30% were seen once. The specimen sequenced was blood. These receptors originate from a man between 18 and 29 years old with Graves' hyperthyroidism.

A word on this clonotype: Mismatch with germline at one junction end may stem from a read error. The genes are TRBV7-2 and TRBJ2-5; TRBD1 matches at 7 bases. The germline V gene encodes CDR1 SGHTA and CDR2 FQGNSA. The CDR3 runs to 19 residues. CDR3 nucleotide sequence: TGCGCCAGCAGCCAAGTGACCTTCCCAGGGGGTTGGGAACAAGAGACCCAGTACTTC. Amino acid sequence: CASSQVTFPGGWEQETQYF.

This chain uses TRBV7-9 with TRBJ2-7; D is perhaps TRBD1 (5 bases). Germline CDR1 SEHNR, CDR2 FQNEAQ (reference sequence). V dropped 4 bases and J dropped 6 bases, with 13 bases sitting between them. The CDR3 runs 13 residues. CDR3 DNA: TGTGCCAGCAGCTCGGGTTCAGGGCCCGAGCAGTACTTC. Protein sequence: CASSSGSGPEQYF.

There are a few counts of this clonotype. The chain has TRBV6-1 and TRBJ1-1, with D maybe TRBD1 (6 bases). Germline-derived CDR1 and CDR2 are MNHNS and SASEGT. With 1 base removed from V and 9 bases from J, the gap between germline ends came to 12 bases. The CDR3 contains 13 residues. In nucleotides, the CDR3 is TGTGCCAGCAGTGAAGGAGGGGGGGTGAAAGCTTTCTTT. The encoded protein is CASSEGGGVKAFF.

This clonotype has only a few counts. V is TRBV4-1 and J is TRBJ2-5; D is undetermined. The CDR3 has 14 amino acids. The V gene's germline CDR1 is MGHRA and CDR2 YSYEKL. Trimming stripped 0 bases from V and 5 bases from J, with 10 bases between. The CDR3 bases are TGCGCCAGCAGCCAAGAGAGGATAGGGGAGACCCAGTACTTC. Its protein product is CASSQERIGETQYF.

Only a few counts were recorded for this clonotype. The chain employs TRBV7-2 and TRBJ2-7; D may correspond to TRBD1 or TRBD2 (5 bases each). CDR3 size: 11 residues. Germline lookup yields CDR1 SGHTA and CDR2 FQGNSA. V lost 6 bases and J 10 bases, leaving 13 bases between the germline ends. CDR3 coding DNA: TGTGCCAGCAGTTCGGGACCGGTCCAGTACTTC. Protein sequence: CASSSGPVQYF.

This clonotype was detected many times. The chain couples TRBV24-1 to TRBJ2-2; D might be TRBD2 (6 bases). The CDR3 runs to 15 residues. Trimming pared 5 bases from V and 1 base from J, leaving 10 bases between. CDR1 is KGHDR, CDR2 SFDVKD, per germline. For the CDR3, the DNA is TGTGCCACCAGTGGTCCAGCGGGGAACACCGGGGAGCTGTTTTTT. Its translation is CATSGPAGNTGELFF.

This chain uses TRBV7-9 with TRBJ2-7; TRBD1 matches at 7 bases. V trimming: 5 bases; J trimming: 6 bases; junction bases outside the gene matches: 7. CDR3 length: 13 residues. Germline V gene data show CDR1 as SEHNR and CDR2 as FQNEAQ (reference sequence). In DNA form, the CDR3 reads TGTGCCAGCAGCCCAACTGACAGGGTCGAGCAGTACTTC. Its protein product is CASSPTDRVEQYF.

The chain joins TRBV4-3 to TRBJ1-4; D gene unclear. V was clipped by 3 bases and J by 0 bases, with 8 bases between them. This CDR3 region has 15 residues. Germline lookup yields CDR1 LGHNA and CDR2 YSLEER. CDR3 in DNA: TGCGCCAGCAGCCAGGTTACAGCAACTAATGAAAAACTGTTTTTT. Its translation: CASSQVTATNEKLFF.

This chain uses TRBV7-9 with TRBJ2-5; TRBD2 is a possible D gene (7 bases). Per the germline V gene, CDR1 is SEHNR and CDR2 is FQNEAQ (reference sequence). There are 13 residues in the CDR3. Trimming removed 6 bases at V and 5 bases at J, with 13 bases between. The CDR3 loop is CASRHREGETQYF. CDR3 coding DNA: TGTGCCAGCAGACACAGGGAGGGGGAGACCCAGTACTTC.

This clonotype has more than one count but fewer than ten. The chain carries TRBV7-6 and TRBJ2-6; TRBD2 matches 8 bases. CDR1 SGHVS and CDR2 FNYEAQ come from the germline V gene. The CDR3 is 16 residues long. Trimming at V came to 1 base and at J to 3 bases, leaving 2 bases not matched to a gene. The CDR3 sequence: CASSLGREGGANVLTF. In DNA, the CDR3 is TGTGCCAGCAGCTTAGGACGGGAGGGTGGGGCCAACGTCCTGACTTTC.

Ten or more counts support this clonotype. This sequence joins TRBV7-2 and TRBJ2-5; possible D gene TRBD2, 6 bases. In germline, CDR1 is SGHTA, CDR2 FQGNSA. V lost 3 bases to trimming and J lost 7 bases, with 15 bases between them. CDR3 length: 14 residues. CDR3 sequence (DNA): TGTGCCAGCAGCTTGAATCGCGGGACGGGGACCCAGTACTTC. It codes for CASSLNRGTGTQYF.

This clonotype was seen many times. The genes are TRBV7-6 and TRBJ2-7, with a tentative D call TRBD1 (5 bases). Germline lookup yields CDR1 SGHVS and CDR2 FNYEAQ. This CDR3 spans 13 amino acids. V lost 5 bases and J 5 bases, leaving 13 bases between the germline ends. The DNA of the CDR3 is TGTGCCAGCAGCCGCCAGGGTCCCGACGAGCAGTACTTC. It translates to CASSRQGPDEQYF.

J is TRBJ1-4 and V is TRBV6-5; no reliable D call. V lost 4 bases and J 4 bases, leaving 10 bases between the germline ends. The CDR3 runs 14 residues. Germline loops: CDR1 MNHEY, CDR2 SVGAGI. In nucleotides, the CDR3 is TGTGCCAGCAGTTCCGGACGGATTAATGAAAAACTGTTTTTT. This gives the protein CASSSGRINEKLFF.

In its sample, this clonotype was seen many times. This may come from a read error, since a much larger clone is one base off. The chain is built from TRBV7-2 and TRBJ1-5; 10 bases fit TRBD1. V shed 3 bases and J 5 bases; nucleotides not matched to a gene: 1. Germline V gene lookup returns CDR1 SGHTA and CDR2 FQGNSA. The CDR3 length is 14 residues. DNA of the CDR3: TGTGCCAGCAGCTTTGGGACAGGGGATCAGCCCCAGCATTTT. Its protein product is CASSFGTGDQPQHF.

V gene TRBV29-1 combines with J gene TRBJ2-7; TRBD2 aligns across 15 bases. Per the germline V gene, CDR1 is SQVTM and CDR2 is ANQGSEA. J gave up 7 bases and V 4 bases, and 5 bases lay outside the gene matches. This CDR3 is 14 amino acids long. CDR3 DNA sequence: TGCAGCGTTGGGACTAGCGGGGGGGCGGGAGAGCAGTACTTC. As protein: CSVGTSGGAGEQYF.

Concerning this clonotype itself: An end of the junction does not agree with germline; a read error may underlie this. The chain joins TRBV7-9 to TRBJ1-3, with 9 bases matching TRBD1. The germline CDR1 and CDR2 sequences are SEHNR and FQNEAQ (reference sequence). The CDR3 totals 17 residues. CDR3 coding DNA: TGCGCCAGCAGCCGAGGGACAGGGTACGTCTCTGGAAACACCATATATTTT. Translated, it gives CASSRGTGYVSGNTIYF. Based on the CDR3 plus reference TRBV7-9 and TRBJ1-3, the full variable domain is DTGVSQNPRHKITKRGQNVTFRCDPISEHNRLYWYRQTLGQGPEFLTYFQNEAQLEKSRLLSDRFSAERPKGSFSTLEIQRTEQGDSAMYLCASSRGTGYVSGNTIYFGEGSWLTVV.

This clonotype showed up many times. The V and J genes are TRBV20-1 and TRBJ1-5; no clear D. The CDR3 spans 14 residues. CDR1 is DFQATT and CDR2 is SNEGSKA in the germline V gene (reference sequence). Trimming shortened V by 5 bases and J by 1 base, and 12 bases separated the two germline ends. CDR3 in DNA: TGCAGTGCTCTTCGAAGGCAGAGCAATCAGCCCCAGCATTTT. It encodes CSALRRQSNQPQHF.